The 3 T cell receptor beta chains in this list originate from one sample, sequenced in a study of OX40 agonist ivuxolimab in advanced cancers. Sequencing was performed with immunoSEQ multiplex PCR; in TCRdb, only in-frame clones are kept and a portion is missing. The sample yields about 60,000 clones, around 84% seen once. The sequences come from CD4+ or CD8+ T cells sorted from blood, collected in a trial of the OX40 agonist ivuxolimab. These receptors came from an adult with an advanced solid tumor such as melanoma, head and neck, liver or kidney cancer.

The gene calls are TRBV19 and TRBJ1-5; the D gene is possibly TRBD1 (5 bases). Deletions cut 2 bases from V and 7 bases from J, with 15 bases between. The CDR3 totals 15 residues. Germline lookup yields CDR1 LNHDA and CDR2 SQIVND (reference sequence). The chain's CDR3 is CASSITTAAGQPQHF. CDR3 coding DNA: TGTGCCAGTAGTATAACGACAGCCGCTGGGCAGCCCCAGCATTTT.

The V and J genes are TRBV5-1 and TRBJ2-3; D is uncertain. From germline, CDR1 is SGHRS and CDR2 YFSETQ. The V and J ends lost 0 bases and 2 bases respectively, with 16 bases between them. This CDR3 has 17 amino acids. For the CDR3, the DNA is TGCGCCAGCAGCTTGGCCCAAGGCCGCGTATTCACAGATACGCAGTATTTT. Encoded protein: CASSLAQGRVFTDTQYF.

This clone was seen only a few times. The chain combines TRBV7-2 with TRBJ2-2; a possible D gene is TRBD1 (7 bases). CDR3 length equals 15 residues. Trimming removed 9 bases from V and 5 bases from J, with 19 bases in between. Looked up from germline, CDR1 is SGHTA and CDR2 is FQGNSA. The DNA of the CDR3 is TGTGCCAGTGGGGTCCTCAGGGGGGATACCGGGGAGCTGTTTTTT. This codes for CASGVLRGDTGELFF.